This T cell receptor beta chain was found in a study of cytomegalovirus exposure and HLA in healthy donors. PCR primers comprised 60 Vbeta and 13 Jbeta primers. Clones were sequenced by immunoSEQ multiplex PCR, and TCRdb holds only the in-frame ones, with some missing. Of about 140,000 clones listed, 82% are singletons. Regarding the study as a whole: In a later analysis, parvovirus B19, influenza, CMV and Epstein-Barr virus appeared linked to several top co-occurrence clusters. Presence/absence analysis assumed near-uniform sequencing depth across donors. High specificity and sensitivity for cytomegalovirus status were reported for the classifier.

The V gene's germline CDR1 is MDHEN and CDR2 SYDVKM. This CDR3 contains 11 residues. Samples came from healthy bone marrow donors. As for this clone: Its matching antigen is unknown.

The specimen sequenced was PBMCs. The V gene is TRBV28, the J gene TRBJ2-7; no reliable D call. The receptor comes from a man younger than 35 in good health and CMV-seropositive. The CDR3 region has the DNA TGTGCAGTCGTTAGCTCCTACGAGCAGTACTTC. This codes for CAVVSSYEQYF.